The 25 T cell receptor beta chains below come from one sample, sequenced in a study of blood T cell repertoires in COVID-19 (TCRdb year 2020). Libraries were made using the immunoSEQ multiplex PCR assay. TCRdb holds this immuneACCESS table with in-frame rearrangements only. Some clones are missing; in checked studies, unresolved V genes explain under half, and the rest has no known cause. The sample contains about 190,000 clones, 90% of them found a single time. 0.55% to 0.8% of the sample is in the top ten clones. The sample consisted of peripheral blood. Receptors originate from a man over 45 with acute or convalescent COVID-19.

V and J are TRBV5-1 and TRBJ2-1; D perhaps matches TRBD1 (5 bases). CDR1 and CDR2 from the germline V gene are SGHRS and YFSETQ. The CDR3 consists of 12 residues. V lost 1 base to trimming and J lost 12 bases, with 11 bases between them. CDR3 loop: CASSLFPGRQFF. CDR3 in DNA: TGCGCCAGCAGCTTGTTTCCAGGGCGGCAGTTCTTC.

The chain recombines TRBV12-3 or TRBV12-4 with TRBJ2-6; unclear D gene. V gave up 7 bases and J gave up 3 bases, with 7 bases separating them. The CDR3 spans 13 residues. The CDR3 coding sequence is TGTGCCAGCACGTATAGTGGGGCCAACGTCCTGACTTTC. Translating gives CASTYSGANVLTF.

This clone was counted a few times. The CDR3 DNA reads as TGTGCCAGCAGCTCTACGGGACAGGGCAATCAGCCCCAGCATTTT. Amino acid sequence: CASSSTGQGNQPQHF. The chain joins TRBV7-9 to TRBJ1-5, with 8 bases fitting TRBD1. Trimming took 4 bases from V and 2 from J; bases not matched to a gene: 4. The germline gives CDR1 SEHNR, CDR2 FQNEAQ (reference sequence). The CDR3 extends over 15 amino acids.

This chain links TRBV27 with TRBJ2-7; D remains ambiguous. CDR1 and CDR2 from the germline V gene are MNHEY and SMNVEV (reference sequence). CDR3 length: 15 residues. Trimming left V 2 bases short and J 5 bases short, with 16 bases between. This CDR3 reads CASSLGPGWFNEQYF. As DNA, the CDR3 is TGTGCCAGCAGTTTAGGCCCGGGTTGGTTTAACGAGCAGTACTTC.

The chain combines TRBV27 with TRBJ2-5; unclear D gene. With 3 bases removed from V and 5 bases from J, the gap between germline ends came to 10 bases. This CDR3 spans 13 amino acids. Germline V gives CDR1 MNHEY, CDR2 SMNVEV (reference sequence). As DNA, the CDR3 is TGTGCCAGCAGTTTCCATACTCTGGAGACCCAGTACTTC. It translates to CASSFHTLETQYF.

This clone was detected a few times. The rearrangement uses TRBV7-9 and TRBJ1-4, with D possibly being TRBD1 (5 bases). The length of the CDR3 is 18 residues. CDR1 SEHNR and CDR2 FQNEAQ come from the germline V gene (reference sequence). V lost 3 bases to trimming and J lost 3 bases, with 20 bases between them. Here the CDR3 DNA reads TGTGCCAGCAGCTTGGGCGTGAGAACAGGTCCCGCTAATGAAAAACTGTTTTTT. Translating gives CASSLGVRTGPANEKLFF.

This sequence joins TRBV7-9 and TRBJ2-1; 11 bases fit TRBD2. The germline V gene encodes CDR1 SEHNR and CDR2 FQNEAQ (reference sequence). V lost 5 bases, J lost 8 bases, and 5 bases stayed unmatched. The CDR3 length is 14 residues. The DNA of the CDR3 is TGTGCCAGCAGCAATAGCGGGAGGGCCGATGAGCAGTTCTTC. Its protein is CASSNSGRADEQFF.

The chain recombines TRBV11-2 with TRBJ2-5, with D uncertain. V shed 5 bases and J shed 7 bases, with 11 bases lying between them. Germline CDR1 reads SGHAT; CDR2 reads FQNNGV. This CDR3 spans 12 amino acids. This chain's CDR3 is CASSLQVGTQYF. For the CDR3, the DNA is TGTGCCAGCAGCCTCCAGGTGGGGACCCAGTACTTC.

The rearrangement links TRBV19 to TRBJ2-3; 11 bases are a match to TRBD2. The CDR3 has 16 amino acids. J gave up 3 bases and V 3 bases, and 5 bases lay outside the gene matches. Germline V CDR1 and CDR2: LNHDA, SQIVND (reference sequence). The CDR3 nucleotides are TGTGCCAGTAGTATCGTACTAGCGGGGGTGACAGATACGCAGTATTTT. Protein: CASSIVLAGVTDTQYF.

CDR3 DNA sequence: TGTGCCAGCAGCTTAATTGGGACAGGGGGCGAGGGACAGTACGTC. This gives the protein CASSLIGTGGEGQYV. This sequence joins TRBV11-2 and TRBJ2-7, with 12 bases that match TRBD1. The V and J ends lost 2 bases and 10 bases, in that order; junction bases with no gene match: 9. Germline CDR1 SGHAT, CDR2 FQNNGV. The CDR3 contains 15 residues.

This clone was detected once. The chain has TRBV5-6 and TRBJ2-3; D is ambiguous. CDR3 length equals 16 residues. V gave up 4 bases and J gave up 2 bases, with 17 bases separating them. CDR1 SGHDT and CDR2 YYEEEE come from the germline V gene. CDR3 bases: TGTGCCAGCAGCCTCTCCCCAGGCGTCTTCACAGATACGCAGTATTTT. Translation gives CASSLSPGVFTDTQYF.

J is TRBJ1-1 and V is TRBV5-5; D call uncertain. The CDR3 extends over 14 amino acids. Germline V CDR1 and CDR2: SGHKS, YYEKEE (reference sequence). Trimming cost V 2 bases and J 1 base, with 9 bases left between them. The CDR3 is CASSLEGANTEAFF. The CDR3 bases are TGTGCCAGCAGCTTAGAGGGAGCGAACACTGAAGCTTTCTTT.

The gene calls are TRBV7-8 and TRBJ2-7, with D maybe TRBD1 (6 bases). The CDR3 sequence is 13 residues long. The V and J ends lost 6 bases and 0 bases respectively, with 9 bases between them. Looked up from germline, CDR1 is SGHVS and CDR2 is FQNEAQ. CDR3 residues: CASSQGSSYEQYF. In nucleotides, the CDR3 is TGTGCCAGCAGTCAGGGGAGCTCCTACGAGCAGTACTTC. Supplemented by reference TRBV7-8 and TRBJ2-7, the full variable domain reads GAGVSQSPRYKVAKRGQDVALRCDPISGHVSLFWYQQALGQGPEFLTYFQNEAQLDKSGLPSDRFFAERPEGSVSTLKIQRTQQEDSAVYLCASSQGSSYEQYFGPGTRLTVT.

The chain joins TRBV10-2 to TRBJ2-7; 9 nucleotides match TRBD1. CDR1 is WSHSY and CDR2 is SAAADI in the germline V gene. J gave up 4 bases and V 6 bases, and 13 bases lay outside the gene matches. The CDR3 loop spans 16 amino acids. CDR3 in DNA: TGCGCCAGCAGGTCCCTCCAACAGGGGGCTGGGTACGAGCAGTACTTC. The encoded protein is CASRSLQQGAGYEQYF.

In its sample, this clone was seen a few times. CDR3: CASSLMGQPVSGNTIYF. DNA of the CDR3: TGTGCCAGCAGCTTAATGGGACAGCCCGTCTCTGGAAACACCATATATTTT. V is TRBV7-6 and J is TRBJ1-3; 7 bases match TRBD1. J was trimmed by 0 bases and V by 2 bases; bases with no gene match: 7. From germline, CDR1 is SGHVS and CDR2 FNYEAQ. This CDR3 is 17 amino acids long.

The V call is TRBV9, the J call TRBJ2-3; TRBD1 might be the D (6 bases). The CDR3 has 15 amino acids. The V end lost 3 bases, the J end lost 0 bases, and 11 bases lay between the germline ends. Germline loops: CDR1 SGDLS, CDR2 YYNGEE. The DNA for the CDR3 is TGTGCCAGCAGCGCACGACAGGAGAGCACAGATACGCAGTATTTT. It yields the protein CASSARQESTDTQYF.

CDR3 residues: CSVKGTVQYNEQFF. The CDR3 nucleotides are TGCAGCGTTAAGGGGACAGTACAGTACAATGAGCAGTTCTTC. The chain uses TRBV29-1 and TRBJ2-1, with 7 bases aligning to TRBD1. The CDR3 length is 14 residues. Germline CDR1 and CDR2: SQVTM and ANQGSEA. Unmatched junction bases numbered 8, after V lost 5 bases and J lost 4 bases.

The chain has TRBV18 and TRBJ2-7, with 11 bases that match TRBD1. Unmatched junction bases numbered 4, after V lost 2 bases and J lost 4 bases. The CDR3 is 15 amino acids. Germline CDR1 reads KGHSH; CDR2 reads LQKENI. The CDR3 DNA reads as TGTGCCAGCTCACCAAACGGACAGGGGGCTTACGAGCAGTACGTC. Translating it yields CASSPNGQGAYEQYV.

The rearrangement uses TRBV18 and TRBJ1-3; 7 nucleotides agree with TRBD1. CDR3 length: 15 residues. CDR1 and CDR2 from the germline V gene are KGHSH and LQKENI. V trimming: 4 bases; J trimming: 0 bases; junction bases outside the gene matches: 3. The CDR3 DNA is TGTGCCAGCTCACGGGACAGTTCCTCTGGAAACACCATATATTTT. Translation: CASSRDSSSGNTIYF.

This chain links TRBV6-5 with TRBJ2-7; 7 nucleotides line up with TRBD1. Trimming cost V 10 bases and J 5 bases; bases outside gene matches: 11. CDR3 size: 13 residues. Germline CDR1 and CDR2: MNHEY and SVGAGI. The CDR3 DNA reads TGTGCCATCCAAATTACAGGGGTTCACGAGCAGTACTTC. It encodes CAIQITGVHEQYF.

The rearrangement joins TRBV7-6 to TRBJ2-1, with D possibly matching TRBD1 (5 bases). CDR3 length: 16 amino acids. The V end was cut by 4 bases, the J end by 9 bases, with 22 bases between. Germline V gene sequence: CDR1 SGHVS, CDR2 FNYEAQ. The CDR3 protein is CASSWGPAAVSGEQFF. CDR3 bases: TGTGCCAGCAGCTGGGGCCCCGCAGCAGTTTCCGGTGAGCAGTTCTTC.

The genes are TRBV2 and TRBJ1-5, with TRBD1 as a possible D gene (6 bases). The CDR3 contains 14 residues. Per germline, CDR1 SNHLY and CDR2 FYNNEI. The V end lost 9 bases, the J end lost 2 bases, and 14 bases lay between the germline ends. CDR3 sequence reads: CASHGPGGNQPQHF. The CDR3 DNA sequence: TGTGCCAGTCATGGGCCAGGGGGCAATCAGCCCCAGCATTTT.

The rearrangement links TRBV2 to TRBJ1-5; D is unclear. The germline V gene encodes CDR1 SNHLY and CDR2 FYNNEI. V lost 6 bases to trimming and J lost 0 bases, with 9 bases between them. The CDR3 is made up of 14 amino acids. The CDR3 sequence is CASRTPYSNQPQHF. In DNA form, the CDR3 reads TGTGCCAGCAGGACTCCTTATAGCAATCAGCCCCAGCATTTT. Supplemented by reference TRBV2 and TRBJ1-5, the full variable domain reads EPEVTQTPSHQVTQMGQEVILRCVPISNHLYFYWYRQILGQKVEFLVSFYNNEISEKSEIFDDQFSVERPDGSNFTLKIRSTKLEDSAMYFCASRTPYSNQPQHFGDGTRLSIL.

The chain's CDR3 is CASSSVIGRYGGEAFF. CDR3 sequence (DNA): TGTGCCAGCAGCTCCGTTATAGGCCGCTATGGAGGTGAAGCTTTCTTT. V usage is TRBV13 and J usage is TRBJ1-1, with unresolved D. The V gene's germline CDR1 is PRHDT and CDR2 FYEKMQ (reference sequence). This CDR3 region has 16 residues. The V end was cut by 4 bases, the J end by 7 bases, with 22 bases between.

The chain employs TRBV2 and TRBJ2-7; D perhaps matches TRBD1 (6 bases). V lost 6 bases and J lost 4, with 10 bases in between. CDR1 and CDR2 from the germline V gene are SNHLY and FYNNEI. This CDR3 has 12 residues. CDR3 amino acids: CASRTRGYEQYV. The CDR3 nucleotides are TGTGCCAGCAGGACGAGGGGGTACGAGCAGTACGTC.